The 9 T cell receptor beta chains presented below share a single source sample, sequenced in a study of glioma-infiltrating T cells after dendritic cell vaccination (dated by TCRdb to about 2016). The method behind the library was the immunoSEQ multiplex PCR assay. Drawn from immuneACCESS, this table holds only the in-frame rearrangements with V and J called that TCRdb kept. Clones are partly lost; checked studies trace under half to an unresolved V gene and leave the rest unexplained. Across this sample there are more than 100,000 clones, with roughly 76% seen only once. The ten biggest clones cover approximately 12% of the sample. Source: blood, taken before dendritic cell vaccination. The receptor set was obtained from a human donor with glioblastoma.

The chain uses TRBV29-1 and TRBJ2-5, with 12 bases matching TRBD2. Unmatched junction bases numbered 5, after V lost 7 bases and J lost 5 bases. This CDR3 contains 13 residues. Germline V CDR1 and CDR2: SQVTM, ANQGSEA. The CDR3 reads CSAASGGAETQYF. In DNA form, the CDR3 reads TGCAGCGCCGCTAGCGGGGGGGCTGAGACCCAGTACTTC. The whole variable domain, remainder taken from reference TRBV29-1 and TRBJ2-5, is SAVISQKPSRDICQRGTSLTIQCQVDSQVTMMFWYRQQPGQSLTLIATANQGSEATYESGFVIDKFPISRPNLTFSTLTVSNMSPEDSSIYLCSAASGGAETQYFGPGTRLLVL.

On this clone itself: This specimen includes other DNA sequences encoding the same CDR3. V is TRBV2 and J is TRBJ2-3, with D maybe TRBD1 (6 bases). Trimming removed 4 bases from V and 2 bases from J, with 10 bases in between. The CDR3 contains 14 residues. Germline values: CDR1 SNHLY, CDR2 FYNNEI. CDR3 residues: CASSGDRYTDTQYF. CDR3 sequence (DNA): TGTGCCAGCAGTGGAGACAGGTACACAGATACGCAGTATTTT.

The chain carries TRBV6-1 and TRBJ1-2; unclear D gene. The CDR3 is made up of 15 amino acids. Trimming pared 2 bases from V and 5 bases from J, leaving 15 bases between. Looked up from germline, CDR1 is MNHNS and CDR2 is SASEGT. CDR3 residues: CASSEQTSVWYGYTF. The CDR3 nucleotides are TGTGCCAGCAGTGAACAAACCTCGGTATGGTATGGCTACACCTTC.

The V gene is TRBV5-1, the J gene TRBJ2-7, with 9 bases that match TRBD1. J lost 7 bases, V lost 5 bases, and 10 bases had no gene match. The CDR3 has 14 residues. Germline CDR1 SGHRS, CDR2 YFSETQ. The CDR3 loop reads CASRPGTGTREQYF. The CDR3 nucleotides are TGCGCCAGCAGGCCCGGGACAGGGACTCGGGAGCAGTACTTC.

The rearrangement joins TRBV6-1 to TRBJ2-5; 7 bases line up with TRBD1. CDR3 size: 13 residues. Trimming removed 5 bases from V and 3 bases from J; junction bases left unmatched: 3. Germline values: CDR1 MNHNS, CDR2 SASEGT. CDR3 amino acids: CASSNDREETQYF. The CDR3 DNA follows: TGTGCCAGCAGTAACGACAGGGAAGAGACCCAGTACTTC.

V usage is TRBV19 and J usage is TRBJ2-3; D possibly corresponds to TRBD2 (5 bases). Germline CDR1 LNHDA, CDR2 SQIVND (reference sequence). V lost 3 bases to trimming and J lost 3 bases, with 10 bases between them. CDR3 length: 14 amino acids. The CDR3, as DNA: TGTGCCAGTAGTATTGGAGCGGCTACAGATACGCAGTATTTT. Translating it yields CASSIGAATDTQYF.

This CDR3 is CASSVARDRGVYGYTF. The CDR3 DNA reads TGTGCCAGCAGCGTAGCCCGGGACAGGGGTGTCTATGGCTACACCTTC. The rearrangement uses TRBV9 and TRBJ1-2; 10 positions agree with TRBD1. From germline, CDR1 is SGDLS and CDR2 YYNGEE. This CDR3 is built from 16 residues. Trimming took 0 bases from V and 4 from J; bases not matched to a gene: 6.

The rearrangement joins TRBV7-3 to TRBJ2-2; D is possibly TRBD1 (6 bases). The CDR3 consists of 15 residues. Looked up from germline, CDR1 is SGHTA and CDR2 is FQGTGA. Trimming took off 5 bases at V and 5 bases at J, with 15 bases between the two ends. CDR3 region: CASSLDSLKTGELFF. DNA for the CDR3: TGTGCCAGCAGCCTGGACAGTTTGAAAACCGGGGAGCTGTTTTTT.

The chain uses TRBV9 and TRBJ1-3; perhaps TRBD1 as D (5 bases). The length of the CDR3 is 17 residues. V lost 4 bases and J 0 bases, leaving 17 bases between the germline ends. The V gene's germline CDR1 is SGDLS and CDR2 YYNGEE. In nucleotides, the CDR3 is TGTGCCAGCAGCAGATCTTCGCAGGGCGACTCTGGAAACACCATATATTTT. It encodes CASSRSSQGDSGNTIYF. Using reference TRBV9 and TRBJ1-3 for the parts outside the CDR3, the full variable domain is DSGVTQTPKHLITATGQRVTLRCSPRSGDLSVYWYQQSLDQGLQFLIQYYNGEERAKGNILERFSAQQFPDLHSELNLSSLELGDSALYFCASSRSSQGDSGNTIYFGEGSWLTVV.